The 14 T cell receptor beta chains given below trace back to one sample, sequenced in a study of T cell clonality in common variable immunodeficiency. Study results and limitations: Fewer deletions and N-nucleotide insertions were reportedly seen in common variable immunodeficiency TCR beta sequences.

The repertoire was sequenced with immunoSEQ multiplex PCR; TCRdb's copy has only in-frame clones and lacks some. The record shows 30,000 to 40,000 clones for this sample, with no singletons present. Antigen specificity for these receptors is unknown. Sample: peripheral blood mononuclear cells. The receptors originated from a human donor with common variable immunodeficiency.

This clone was found many times. The read gets to within 3 residues of the CDR3 end, and the germline J gene fills in the rest. The chain recombines TRBV24-1 with TRBJ2-3; 12 bases are a match to TRBD2. V shed 3 bases and J 6 bases; nucleotides not matched to a gene: 9. Germline V CDR1 and CDR2: KGHDR, SFDVKD. The CDR3 length is 17 residues. CDR3 sequence: CATSDRGLAGSRDTQYF. The part of the CDR3 DNA that was read is TGTGCCACCAGTGATAGGGGACTAGCGGGCTCCAGGGATACG.

This clone appeared many times. The CDR3 reads CASSLAGGQQETQYF. The sequenced CDR3 bases are TGCGCCAGCAGCTTGGCCGGGGGACAGCAAGAGACC. This chain links TRBV5-1 with TRBJ2-5, with D possibly TRBD1 on 7 matching bases. The read gets to within 3 residues of the CDR3 end, and the germline J gene fills in the rest. This CDR3 is built from 15 residues. Germline CDR1 is SGHRS and CDR2 is YFSETQ. V was clipped by 0 bases and J by 2 bases, with 11 bases between them.

In this sample, this clone turned up many times. The missing CDR3 end, 3 residues past where the read stops, is filled in from the germline J gene. This rearrangement joins TRBV12-3 or TRBV12-4 to TRBJ1-2; 9 bases agree with TRBD1. CDR3 length: 16 amino acids. The V and J ends lost 7 bases and 2 bases, in that order; junction bases with no gene match: 11. CDR3 in amino acids: CASTLQGATTNYGYTF. The sequenced part of the CDR3 DNA is TGTGCCAGCACCCTACAGGGGGCGACGACCAACTATGGC.

This clone was seen repeatedly, ten times or more. The observed sequence ends 3 residues before the CDR3 terminus, with the missing tail filled in from the germline J gene. The rearrangement uses TRBV2 and TRBJ2-4; D perhaps matches TRBD2 (6 bases). CDR1 SNHLY and CDR2 FYNNEI come from the germline V gene. The V and J ends lost 6 bases and 4 bases respectively, with 10 bases between them. The CDR3 length is 13 residues. The part of the CDR3 DNA that was read is TGTGCCAGCAGCTCGGGGGATAAAAACATT. This sequence encodes CASSSGDKNI. The full CDR3 protein is CASSSGDKNIQYF.

As concerns this clone: The sequence runs out 3 residues before the end of the CDR3; the remainder is reconstructed from the germline J gene. V usage is TRBV7-2 and J usage is TRBJ1-2, with D maybe TRBD1 (5 bases). The CDR3 extends over 13 amino acids. V was clipped by 4 bases and J by 4 bases, with 10 bases between them. Germline-derived CDR1 and CDR2 are SGHTA and FQGNSA. The CDR3 spells CASSSPGGYGYTF. The covered CDR3 bases are TGTGCCAGCAGCTCGCCCGGGGGCTATGGC.

This clone was recorded at least ten times. The CDR3 end lies 3 residues beyond the end of the read and is filled in from the germline J gene. The genes are TRBV20-1 and TRBJ2-1; the D gene is possibly TRBD2 (6 bases). V dropped 2 bases and J dropped 5 bases, with 13 bases sitting between them. The CDR3 runs to 14 residues. The germline V gene encodes CDR1 DFQATT and CDR2 SNEGSKA (reference sequence). This CDR3 reads CSARRGSVDNEQFF. Incomplete CDR3 DNA: TGCAGTGCTAGACGGGGGAGCGTAGACAATGAG.

In its sample, this clone was seen many times. The read comes to an end 3 residues before the CDR3 does, leaving the germline J gene to fill in the end. J is TRBJ1-6 and V is TRBV18; 8 nucleotides align to TRBD1. V trimming: 1 base; J trimming: 8 bases; junction bases outside the gene matches: 4. Germline CDR1 KGHSH, CDR2 LQKENI. This CDR3 comprises 15 residues. CDR3 bases read: TGTGCCAGCTCACCACGGACAGGGAAGGATTCACCC. Translation gives CASSPRTGKDSP. The full CDR3 protein is CASSPRTGKDSPLHF.

This clone occurred a few times. The CDR3 end is not reached by the read, which stops 3 residues before it; the germline J gene fills it in. The chain employs TRBV2 and TRBJ2-7; 7 bases align to TRBD1. The CDR3 runs to 14 residues. CDR1 and CDR2 from the germline V gene are SNHLY and FYNNEI. The trim removed 11 bases at V and 2 bases at J, leaving 12 bases unmatched. Partial CDR3 DNA: TGTGCCCAAAGGGTGGGACAGCTCACCTACGAG. Its translation: CAQRVGQLTYE. The whole CDR3 region reads CAQRVGQLTYEQYF.

Only a few counts were recorded for this clone. The read gets to within 3 residues of the CDR3 end, and the germline J gene fills in the rest. The chain has TRBV11-3 and TRBJ2-1; no clear D gene. V lost 1 base and J lost 9, with 7 bases in between. Germline CDR1 reads SGHNT; CDR2 reads YENEEA. The CDR3 length is 12 residues. CDR3 in amino acids: CASSLAHSEQFF. The CDR3 bases that were read are TGTGCCAGCAGCTTAGCCCACAGTGAG.

Many counts were recorded for this clone. From the germline J gene comes the end of the CDR3, since the read stops 3 residues before it. This rearrangement joins TRBV29-1 to TRBJ1-4, with a tentative D call TRBD1 (6 bases). Trimming removed 6 bases from V and 2 bases from J, with 10 bases in between. The germline V gene has CDR1 SQVTM and CDR2 ANQGSEA. The CDR3 totals 13 residues. The part of the CDR3 DNA that was read is TGCAGCGTCGGGGGGGCCACTAATGAAAAA. This gives the protein CSVGGATNEK. The entire CDR3 protein is CSVGGATNEKLFF.

In its sample, this clone was seen many times. The read halts 3 residues ahead of the CDR3 end, with the missing end drawn from the germline J gene. V and J are TRBV5-1 and TRBJ2-3; 11 bases are a match to TRBD2. CDR1 is SGHRS and CDR2 is YFSETQ in the germline V gene. This CDR3 has 15 amino acids. After removal of 4 bases from V and 3 bases from J, the junction contained 4 bases not matched to a gene. CDR3 DNA, as far as it was read: TGCGCCAGCAGCACCCGGACTAGCGGGACAGATACG. Protein product: CASSTRTSGTDT. The CDR3 in its entirety is CASSTRTSGTDTQYF.

This clone was seen repeatedly, ten times or more. Sequencing ends 3 residues short of the CDR3 end; the germline J gene provides the rest. This chain uses TRBV6-1 with TRBJ1-5; perhaps TRBD1 as D (6 bases). Germline CDR1 MNHNS, CDR2 SASEGT. V lost 0 bases and J 7 bases, leaving 10 bases between the germline ends. The CDR3 sequence is 14 residues long. The CDR3 reads CASSEAIRGQPQHF. The sequenced part of the CDR3 DNA is TGTGCCAGCAGTGAAGCTATAAGGGGGCAGCCC.

This clone was seen repeatedly, ten times or more. The read finishes 3 residues shy of the CDR3 end, and the germline J gene is used to complete it. The chain carries TRBV30 and TRBJ2-7; tentatively, D is TRBD1 (7 bases). V was cut by 4 bases and J by 3 bases, with 10 bases left in between. Germline V CDR1 and CDR2: GTSNPN, SVGIG (reference sequence). The CDR3 is 12 amino acids. Incomplete CDR3 DNA: TGTGCCTGGAACAGGGGAGGCTACGAG. Its protein product is CAWNRGGYE. The CDR3 reads in full as CAWNRGGYEQYF.

The DNA read from the CDR3 is TGTGCCAGCAGCTTATCGGGACAGGGGGCCCACGAG. Translation: CASSLSGQGAHE. In full, the CDR3 reads CASSLSGQGAHEQYF. The chain recombines TRBV7-3 with TRBJ2-7; 12 nucleotides match TRBD1. The observed sequence ends 3 residues before the CDR3 terminus, with the missing tail filled in from the germline J gene. This CDR3 region has 15 residues. Per germline, CDR1 SGHTA and CDR2 FQGTGA. V gave up 2 bases and J gave up 5 bases; unmatched junction bases: 4.